The 14 T cell receptor beta chains below were found in one sample sequenced in a study of T cells in narcolepsy. Measured with immunoSEQ multiplex PCR; TCRdb has only the in-frame clones, and not every one. This repertoire shows 25,000 to 30,000 clones, 80% to 90% found once; its top ten account for more than 0.75%. The sequencing input was memory (CD45RA-) CD4+ T cells from blood. These receptors were taken from a human donor in good health.

The rearrangement links TRBV5-1 to TRBJ2-7; either TRBD1 or TRBD2 may supply D (6 bases each). The CDR3 runs 16 residues. V dropped 3 bases and J dropped 4 bases, with 20 bases sitting between them. Germline CDR1 SGHRS, CDR2 YFSETQ. CDR3 sequence reads: CASSSSGGGRVYEQYF. Here the CDR3 DNA reads TGCGCCAGCAGCTCAAGTGGTGGGGGGCGAGTTTACGAGCAGTACTTC. Complete variable domain (other parts from reference TRBV5-1 and TRBJ2-7): KAGVTQTPRYLIKTRGQQVTLSCSPISGHRSVSWYQQTPGQGLQFLFEYFSETQRNKGNFPGRFSGRQFSNSRSEMNVSTLELGDSALYLCASSSSGGGRVYEQYFGPGTRLTVT.

The chain uses TRBV6-5 and TRBJ2-2; D call uncertain. The V gene lost 0 bases and the J gene lost 6 bases, with 11 bases spanning the gap. Germline V gene sequence: CDR1 MNHEY, CDR2 SVGAGI. This CDR3 comprises 15 residues. Written as DNA, the CDR3 is TGTGCCAGCAGTTACTCGAGAGTGAGCGCCGGGGAGCTGTTTTTT. It codes for CASSYSRVSAGELFF.

CDR3 nucleotide sequence: TGTGCCAGTAGTATAGCCGGACTAGCGGGAGTCGAGCAGTTCTTC. As protein: CASSIAGLAGVEQFF. The chain links TRBV19 to TRBJ2-1; 13 bases map to TRBD2. The CDR3 is 15 amino acids. The trim removed 1 base at V and 10 bases at J, leaving 4 bases unmatched. Germline loops: CDR1 LNHDA, CDR2 SQIVND (reference sequence).

V gene TRBV29-1 combines with J gene TRBJ1-1; D is undetermined. This CDR3 has 14 residues. CDR1 SQVTM and CDR2 ANQGSEA come from the germline V gene. V gave up 0 bases and J gave up 0 bases, with 8 bases separating them. CDR3 DNA sequence: TGCAGCGTTGAAGAGGCGGGGATGAACACTGAAGCTTTCTTT. As protein: CSVEEAGMNTEAFF.

The rearrangement uses TRBV15 and TRBJ2-1; D may be TRBD1 (6 bases). Trimming took off 5 bases at V and 4 bases at J, with 6 bases between the two ends. The germline CDR1 and CDR2 sequences are LNHNV and YYDKDF (reference sequence). This CDR3 is 12 amino acids long. In DNA form, the CDR3 reads TGTGCCACCAGCCAGGGGTACAATGAGCAGTTCTTC. Its translation is CATSQGYNEQFF. Full variable domain (rest looked up from reference TRBV15 and TRBJ2-1): DAMVIQNPRYQVTQFGKPVTLSCSQTLNHNVMYWYQQKSSQAPKLLFHYYDKDFNNEADTPDNFQSRRPNTSFCFLDIRSPGLGDTAMYLCATSQGYNEQFFGPGTRLTVL.

The V gene is TRBV2, the J gene TRBJ1-1; 9 bases map to TRBD1. Germline V gene lookup returns CDR1 SNHLY and CDR2 FYNNEI. This CDR3 contains 15 residues. V shed 6 bases, J shed 6 bases, and the junction held 11 bases outside the gene matches. The CDR3 loop is CASRKETGGGAEAFF. The CDR3 coding sequence is TGTGCCAGCAGGAAAGAGACAGGGGGAGGTGCTGAAGCTTTCTTT.

V is TRBV2 and J is TRBJ1-2; D is undetermined. V was trimmed by 0 bases and J by 8 bases, leaving 19 bases between them. Germline values: CDR1 SNHLY, CDR2 FYNNEI. The CDR3 extends over 16 amino acids. Here the CDR3 DNA reads TGTGCCAGCAGTGAAGCGCTTGGGATGTCAACGGGGGGCTACACCTTC. Amino acids: CASSEALGMSTGGYTF.

The J gene is TRBJ2-3, the V gene TRBV5-1, with 7 bases matching TRBD2. The CDR3 contains 19 residues. The junction had 17 bases not matched to a gene; V was cut back by 4 bases and J by 0 bases. Germline CDR1 SGHRS, CDR2 YFSETQ. CDR3 sequence (DNA): TGCGCCAGCAGCCATCCTCTCCTAGCGGCAACCGTCAGCACAGATACGCAGTATTTT. Amino acid sequence: CASSHPLLAATVSTDTQYF.

The rearrangement uses TRBV18 and TRBJ1-2; TRBD1 matches 10 bases. The length of the CDR3 is 14 residues. The V gene's germline CDR1 is KGHSH and CDR2 LQKENI. V gave up 6 bases and J gave up 6 bases; unmatched junction bases: 7. CDR3 bases: TGTGCCAGCTCCCCGACAGGGGGCGAAAATGGCTACACCTTC. Translated: CASSPTGGENGYTF.

J is TRBJ2-5 and V is TRBV5-4, with 11 bases lining up with TRBD1. The V segment lost 1 base and the J segment 5 bases; nucleotides outside the gene matches: 7. There are 16 residues in the CDR3. Germline values: CDR1 SGHNT, CDR2 YYREEE (reference sequence). The CDR3: CASSLPGQGDLETQYF. As DNA, the CDR3 is TGTGCCAGCAGCTTGCCGGGACAGGGGGATTTGGAGACCCAGTACTTC.

This sequence joins TRBV11-2 and TRBJ1-4, with 7 bases lining up with TRBD1. V shed 2 bases and J 4 bases; nucleotides not matched to a gene: 4. The germline CDR1 and CDR2 sequences are SGHAT and FQNNGV. The CDR3 spans 15 residues. DNA for the CDR3: TGTGCCAGCAGCTTACAAAGGGGGCGTAATGAAAAACTGTTTTTT. Residues: CASSLQRGRNEKLFF.

The CDR3 is CASGGNFGYGYTF. In DNA, the CDR3 is TGTGCCTCTGGGGGGAACTTCGGCTATGGCTACACCTTC. V gene TRBV30 combines with J gene TRBJ1-2; tentatively, D is TRBD1 (5 bases). V lost 7 bases to trimming and J lost 4 bases, with 16 bases between them. The germline CDR1 and CDR2 sequences are GTSNPN and SVGIG (reference sequence). The CDR3 sequence is 13 residues long.

J is TRBJ1-5 and V is TRBV19; D is possibly TRBD1 (6 bases). Deletions cut 5 bases from V and 0 bases from J, with 17 bases between. The CDR3 contains 17 residues. In germline, CDR1 is LNHDA, CDR2 SQIVND (reference sequence). CDR3 nucleotides: TGTGCCAGTAGTCAGGGGCTTTTCCCTCATAGCAATCAGCCCCAGCATTTT. It specifies CASSQGLFPHSNQPQHF. Drawing the rest from reference TRBV19 and TRBJ1-5, the complete variable domain is DGGITQSPKYLFRKEGQNVTLSCEQNLNHDAMYWYRQDPGQGLRLIYYSQIVNDFQKGDIAEGYSVSREKKESFPLTVTSAQKNPTAFYLCASSQGLFPHSNQPQHFGDGTRLSIL.

The DNA for the CDR3 is TGTGCCAGCTCACCACCGGGACGAGGGATGTACGAGCAGTACTTC. This gives the protein CASSPPGRGMYEQYF. The V gene is TRBV18, the J gene TRBJ2-7, with D perhaps given as TRBD1 or TRBD2 (5 bases each). V lost 0 bases to trimming and J lost 4 bases, with 13 bases between them. This CDR3 is built from 15 residues. CDR1 and CDR2 (germline): KGHSH, LQKENI.